This T cell receptor beta chain was recorded in a study of T cell responses to AZD1222 COVID-19 vaccine. Findings of the study overall: Repertoire samples came only from after the peak T cell response.

Germline V gene lookup returns CDR1 MNHNY and CDR2 SVGAGI (reference sequence). CDR3 length equals 16 residues. The V and J ends lost 7 bases and 2 bases respectively, with 20 bases between them. The table came from immunoSEQ multiplex PCR; TCRdb's copy has only in-frame clones and leaves some out. In the table there are more than 130,000 clones, about nine tenths of which are singletons. This clone was picked up one time. What it binds is not known. V gene TRBV6-6 combines with J gene TRBJ1-1; TRBD1 might be the D (5 bases). The sequencing used peripheral blood, collected on day 0 of AZD1222 vaccination. The clonotype was recovered from an adult in good health. CDR3 in DNA: TGTGCCAGCATCCACGCCCGGGGCAGAAAAAACACTGAAGCTTTCTTT. Protein sequence: CASIHARGRKNTEAFF.